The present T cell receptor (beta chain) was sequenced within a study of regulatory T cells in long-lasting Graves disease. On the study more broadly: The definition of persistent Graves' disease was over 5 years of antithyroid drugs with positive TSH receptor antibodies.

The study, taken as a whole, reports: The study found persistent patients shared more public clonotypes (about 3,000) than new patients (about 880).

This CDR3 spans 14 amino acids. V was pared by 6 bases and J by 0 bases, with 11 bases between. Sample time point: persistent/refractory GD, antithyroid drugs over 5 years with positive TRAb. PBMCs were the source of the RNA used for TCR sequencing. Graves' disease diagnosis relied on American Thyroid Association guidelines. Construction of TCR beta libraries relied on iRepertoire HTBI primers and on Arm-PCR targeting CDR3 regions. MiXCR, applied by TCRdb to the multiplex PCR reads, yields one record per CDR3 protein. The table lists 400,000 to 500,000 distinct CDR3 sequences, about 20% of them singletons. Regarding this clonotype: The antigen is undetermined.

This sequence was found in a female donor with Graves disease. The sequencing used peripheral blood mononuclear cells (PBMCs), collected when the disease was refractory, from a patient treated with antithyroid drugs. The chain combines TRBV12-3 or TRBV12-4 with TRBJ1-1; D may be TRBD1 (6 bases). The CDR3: CASRGGRMNTEAFF. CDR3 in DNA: TGTGCCAGCAGAGGGGGACGGATGAACACTGAAGCTTTCTTT.